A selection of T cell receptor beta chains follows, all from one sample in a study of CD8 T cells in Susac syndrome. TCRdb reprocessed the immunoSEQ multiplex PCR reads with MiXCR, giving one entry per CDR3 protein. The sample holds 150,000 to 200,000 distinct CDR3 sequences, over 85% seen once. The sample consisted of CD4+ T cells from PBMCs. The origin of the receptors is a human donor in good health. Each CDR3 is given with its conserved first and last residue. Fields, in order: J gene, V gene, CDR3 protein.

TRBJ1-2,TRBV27,CASSLSRDTFPTF
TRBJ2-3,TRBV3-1,CASSHLGFDTQYF
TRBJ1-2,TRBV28,CASSLKPEGYTF
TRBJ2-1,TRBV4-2,CASSQATSRSMNEQFF
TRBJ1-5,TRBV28,CASSNRGGASRPQHF
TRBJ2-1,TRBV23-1,CASSQSRGRFGRAYNEQFF
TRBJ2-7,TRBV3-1,CASSLLAAISYEQYF
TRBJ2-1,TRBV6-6,CASSYGLAAYNEQFF
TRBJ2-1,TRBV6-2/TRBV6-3,CASSYATSGGYNEQFF
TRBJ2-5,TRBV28,CASSRTPGGQETQYF
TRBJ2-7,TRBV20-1,CSAKRRTAEQYF
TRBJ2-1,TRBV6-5,CASSYSTGTSLCEQFF
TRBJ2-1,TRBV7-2,CASSSNRLAGGIEDEQFF
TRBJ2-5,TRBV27,CATRTGAGTQYF
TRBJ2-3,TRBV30,CAWSPDLDTQYF
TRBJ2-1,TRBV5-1,CASSFPLAGGQNEQFF
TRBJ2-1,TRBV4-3,CASSQEASSGLRPGNEQFF
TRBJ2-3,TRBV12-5,CASGLARDTQYF
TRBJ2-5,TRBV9,CASSSSGRKETQYF
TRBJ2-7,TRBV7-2,CASSQVLAGELEQYF
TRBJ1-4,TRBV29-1,CSVKNSPNEKLFF
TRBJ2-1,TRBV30,CAWNPGLNEQFF
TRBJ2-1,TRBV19,CASSMGTFYNEQFF
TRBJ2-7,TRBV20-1,CSARALAREQYF
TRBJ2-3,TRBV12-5,CASGGTDALQYF
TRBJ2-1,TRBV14,CASSQVGVTNEQFF
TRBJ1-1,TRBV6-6,CASGQGKAFF
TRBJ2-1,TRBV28,CASTDSGRDSWEQFF
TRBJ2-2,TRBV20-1,CSARVGQERGELFF
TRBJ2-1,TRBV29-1,CSVEGGQGAGNEQFF
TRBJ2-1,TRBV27,CASSLGLAGSYNEQFF
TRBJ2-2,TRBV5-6,CASSLVVGGELFF
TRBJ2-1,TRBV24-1,CATTGTGGYNEQFF
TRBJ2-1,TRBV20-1,CSVESGRAYYNEQFF
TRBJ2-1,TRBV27,CASSLDRDGALNEQFF
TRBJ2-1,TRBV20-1,CSARTSYNEQFF
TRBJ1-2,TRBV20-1,CSARIRVSLDGYTF
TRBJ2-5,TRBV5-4,CASSLRIRETQYF
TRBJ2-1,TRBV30,CAWTRGLAGGNEQFF
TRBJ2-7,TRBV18,CASSPAGTGYEQYF
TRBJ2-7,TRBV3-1,CASSPNRRRAYEQYF
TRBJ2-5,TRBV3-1,CASSLLAETQYF
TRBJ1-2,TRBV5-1,CGSSLNQGESYTF
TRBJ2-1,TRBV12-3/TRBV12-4,CASSLGANEQFF
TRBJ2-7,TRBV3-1,CASSGTPNSYEQYF
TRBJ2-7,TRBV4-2,CASSQIRGRATYEQYF
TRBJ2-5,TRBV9,CASSPLPGTPDQETQYF
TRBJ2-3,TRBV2,CASKNRGYSDTQYF
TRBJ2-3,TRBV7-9,CASRSTRLDYTDTQYF